The 25 T cell receptor beta chains below all came from one sample that was sequenced in a study of T-cell memory formation after mild COVID-19. TCRdb fed the 5' RACE reads into MiXCR, producing one record per CDR3 protein. The sample includes roughly 300,000 distinct CDR3 sequences, approximately 8.4% of them seen just once. The specimen sequenced was PBMCs or a T cell subset sorted from them (not recorded which). The origin of the receptors is a man in his late teens or twenties who had mild COVID-19 (a few samples of this study predate the infection). Cell type and time point are not known.

The sample holds many counts of this clonotype. This rearrangement joins TRBV18 to TRBJ1-3; D remains ambiguous. Germline CDR1 KGHSH, CDR2 LQKENI. The CDR3 is made up of 14 amino acids. Trimming left V 4 bases short and J 1 base short, with 8 bases between. The CDR3 is CASSRETSGNTIYF. The CDR3 DNA sequence: TGTGCCAGCTCACGTGAGACATCTGGAAACACCATATATTTT.

CDR3 DNA: TGCGCCAGCAGTGAGGCCCCAGAGCAGTTCTTC. This sequence encodes CASSEAPEQFF. The chain recombines TRBV10-2 with TRBJ2-1; D gene uncertain. Germline V lookup: CDR1 WSHSY, CDR2 SAAADI. This CDR3 spans 11 amino acids. V was shortened by 2 bases and J by 10 bases, with 6 bases between the two germline ends.

The chain couples TRBV18 to TRBJ1-2; unclear D gene. Trimming took 1 base from V and 13 from J, leaving 19 bases between them. Per the germline V gene, CDR1 is KGHSH and CDR2 is LQKENI. The CDR3 runs 14 residues. This CDR3 reads CASSPRPFVRPSTF. In DNA, the CDR3 is TGTGCCAGCTCACCACGCCCTTTTGTTAGGCCGAGCACCTTC.

This clonotype was detected many times. The chain links TRBV20-1 to TRBJ2-1; no clear D. V lost 0 bases to trimming and J lost 8 bases, with 17 bases between them. The CDR3 is made up of 15 amino acids. Germline values: CDR1 DFQATT, CDR2 SNEGSKA (reference sequence). The CDR3 DNA reads TGCAGTGCTAGAGACCCCTTCAGGAAGGTAGATGAGCAGTTCTTC. Encoded protein: CSARDPFRKVDEQFF.

This chain connects TRBV7-2 to TRBJ2-2, with D possibly being TRBD1 (6 bases). From germline, CDR1 is SGHTA and CDR2 FQGNSA. This CDR3 comprises 15 residues. Trimming pared 5 bases from V and 4 bases from J, leaving 14 bases between. CDR3 nucleotide sequence: TGTGCCAGCAGCCGACAGGCGGTAGGCACCGGGGAGCTGTTTTTT. Translation: CASSRQAVGTGELFF.

In this sample, this clonotype turned up a few times. V is TRBV29-1 and J is TRBJ1-2; D unclear. CDR3 length: 13 residues. CDR1 is SQVTM and CDR2 is ANQGSEA in the germline V gene. The V gene lost 4 bases and the J gene lost 8 bases, with 17 bases spanning the gap. For the CDR3, the DNA is TGCAGCGTTGTCCCCCGGGCACATAGGGGCTACACCTTC. Translating it yields CSVVPRAHRGYTF.

There are a few counts of this clonotype. The CDR3 protein is CASSRGTQYKQYF. The CDR3 bases are TGTGCCAGCAGCCGTGGGACACAGTACAAGCAGTACTTC. V and J are TRBV7-6 and TRBJ2-7; weak D call: TRBD1 (6 bases). This CDR3 spans 13 amino acids. V was clipped by 5 bases and J by 8 bases, with 16 bases between them. CDR1 is SGHVS, CDR2 FNYEAQ, per germline. Complete variable domain (other parts from reference TRBV7-6 and TRBJ2-7): GAGVSQSPRYKVTKRGQDVALRCDPISGHVSLYWYRQALGQGPEFLTYFNYEAQQDKSGLPNDRFSAERPEGSISTLTIQRTEQRDSAMYRCASSRGTQYKQYFGPGTRLTVT.

The genes are TRBV7-9 and TRBJ2-7; no reliable D call. V lost 1 base to trimming and J lost 4 bases, with 5 bases between them. The germline gives CDR1 SEHNR, CDR2 FQNEAQ (reference sequence). The CDR3 has 12 amino acids. The CDR3 loop reads CASSLVEYEQYF. The CDR3 DNA follows: TGTGCCAGCAGCTTAGTTGAGTACGAGCAGTACTTC.

The chain has TRBV12-3 or TRBV12-4 and TRBJ1-4; 8 nucleotides line up with TRBD1. V gave up 6 bases and J gave up 13 bases; unmatched junction bases: 10. There are 13 residues in the CDR3. CDR3 protein: CASSFGQGGRLFF. The CDR3 DNA follows: TGTGCCAGCAGCTTCGGACAGGGTGGGCGACTGTTTTTT.

This clonotype was observed a handful of times. The CDR3 DNA is TGCGCCAGCAGCAGGCGGGGAGGCCCACCCGGGGAGCTGTTTTTT. Protein: CASSRRGGPPGELFF. This rearrangement joins TRBV5-1 to TRBJ2-2; D may be TRBD2 (6 bases). CDR1 and CDR2 from the germline V gene are SGHRS and YFSETQ. With 4 bases removed from V and 6 bases from J, the gap between germline ends came to 16 bases. The CDR3 has 15 residues. The whole variable domain, filled in from reference TRBV5-1 and TRBJ2-2, reads KAGVTQTPRYLIKTRGQQVTLSCSPISGHRSVSWYQQTPGQGLQFLFEYFSETQRNKGNFPGRFSGRQFSNSRSEMNVSTLELGDSALYLCASSRRGGPPGELFFGEGSRLTVL.

In its sample, this clonotype was seen a few times. The J gene is TRBJ1-2, the V gene TRBV6-5; no definite D call. With 5 bases removed from V and 7 bases from J, the gap between germline ends came to 11 bases. Germline CDR1 MNHEY, CDR2 SVGAGI. The CDR3 runs 12 residues. DNA of the CDR3: TGTGCCAGCAGTCGAGGCGTCCTTGGCTACACCTTC. Protein sequence: CASSRGVLGYTF.

The J gene is TRBJ2-7, the V gene TRBV7-2; 10 bases align to TRBD2. The V and J ends lost 4 bases and 3 bases, in that order; junction bases with no gene match: 9. Germline CDR1 SGHTA, CDR2 FQGNSA. The CDR3 totals 16 residues. CDR3 amino acids: CASSSLAGGWDYEQYF. The CDR3 DNA sequence: TGTGCCAGCAGCTCCTTAGCGGGGGGCTGGGACTACGAGCAGTACTTC.

In this sample, this clonotype turned up a few times. The V and J genes are TRBV28 and TRBJ2-7; D tentatively reads TRBD1 or TRBD2 (5 bases each). Deletions cut 7 bases from V and 1 base from J, with 17 bases between. The germline V gene has CDR1 MDHEN and CDR2 SYDVKM. This CDR3 is built from 15 residues. The CDR3 DNA reads as TGTGCCAGCACCAACGGGTGGGGGAAATCCTACGAGCAGTACGTC. Its translation is CASTNGWGKSYEQYV.

The chain combines TRBV6-6 with TRBJ2-7; D is ambiguous. Trimming removed 2 bases at V and 3 bases at J, with 8 bases between. The germline CDR1 and CDR2 sequences are MNHNY and SVGAGI (reference sequence). This CDR3 comprises 13 residues. As DNA, the CDR3 is TGTGCCAGCAGTTACGGATCGGGCTACGAGCAGTACGTC. It is translated as CASSYGSGYEQYV.

This clonotype was found a few times. V is TRBV20-1 and J is TRBJ2-3; D remains unclear. Per the germline V gene, CDR1 is DFQATT and CDR2 is SNEGSKA (reference sequence). The ends were cut back, 1 base at V and 4 bases at J, with 12 bases in the middle. CDR3 size: 14 residues. The CDR3 bases are TGCAGTGCTAGAGGTCGCTCTCGCGCAGATACGCAGTATTTT. Its protein product is CSARGRSRADTQYF.

This clonotype was seen a handful of times. The J gene is TRBJ2-1, the V gene TRBV6-5; 15 nucleotides match TRBD2. This CDR3 contains 15 residues. J was trimmed by 6 bases and V by 6 bases; bases with no gene match: 3. Germline V CDR1 and CDR2: MNHEY, SVGAGI. The CDR3 sequence: CASSQGLAGGNEQFF. The CDR3 coding sequence is TGTGCCAGCAGCCAGGGACTAGCGGGGGGCAATGAGCAGTTCTTC.

This chain uses TRBV5-1 with TRBJ1-4; perhaps TRBD1 as D (6 bases). Germline V gene lookup returns CDR1 SGHRS and CDR2 YFSETQ. V lost 1 base and J 7 bases, leaving 11 bases between the germline ends. This CDR3 comprises 14 residues. CDR3 sequence (DNA): TGCGCCAGCAGCTTGCAGGGGCAGGGTGAAAAACTGTTTTTT. Translation: CASSLQGQGEKLFF.

This rearrangement joins TRBV5-1 to TRBJ2-7, with a tentative D call TRBD2 (5 bases). Trimming left V 7 bases short and J 2 bases short, with 10 bases between. The CDR3 totals 12 residues. CDR1 is SGHRS and CDR2 is YFSETQ in the germline V gene. As DNA, the CDR3 is TGCGCCAGCGGACTGGACGCCTACGAGCAGTACTTC. This codes for CASGLDAYEQYF.

Ten or more counts support this clonotype. V is TRBV5-1 and J is TRBJ2-5, with 11 bases matching TRBD2. Germline CDR1 is SGHRS and CDR2 is YFSETQ. Trimming removed 0 bases from V and 1 base from J; junction bases left unmatched: 2. CDR3 length equals 16 residues. DNA for the CDR3: TGCGCCAGCAGCTTGGGACTAGCGGGGACCCAAGAGACCCAGTACTTC. Translation gives CASSLGLAGTQETQYF.

This clonotype came up a few times. This chain connects TRBV6-6 to TRBJ2-1; 8 bases match TRBD2. The CDR3 covers 15 residues. The V gene end was trimmed by 2 bases and the J gene end by 2 bases; junction bases not matched to a gene: 2. Germline V gene lookup returns CDR1 MNHNY and CDR2 SVGAGI (reference sequence). CDR3 sequence: CASSYPGGTYNEQFF. The CDR3 DNA sequence: TGTGCCAGCAGTTACCCGGGGGGGACCTACAATGAGCAGTTCTTC.

This clonotype was counted ten times or more. The genes are TRBV20-1 and TRBJ2-1; TRBD2 aligns across 9 bases. Germline CDR1 is DFQATT and CDR2 is SNEGSKA (reference sequence). CDR3 size: 14 residues. V was clipped by 6 bases and J by 10 bases; unmatched bases: 13. CDR3 protein: CSARLAVQKWEQFF. The DNA for the CDR3 is TGCAGTGCGAGACTAGCGGTTCAGAAGTGGGAGCAGTTCTTC.

This clonotype was detected many times. A junction end diverges from the germline sequence, so it may reflect a read error. V is TRBV5-6 and J is TRBJ1-6; TRBD1 agrees at 11 bases. CDR1 and CDR2 from the germline V gene are SGHDT and YYEEEE. This CDR3 spans 15 amino acids. CDR3 residues: CASNLRGTGGSPLHF. Here the CDR3 DNA reads TGTGCCAGCAACTTGAGAGGGACAGGGGGTTCACCCCTCCACTTT.

The chain links TRBV5-6 to TRBJ2-6; 10 bases align to TRBD1. CDR1 SGHDT and CDR2 YYEEEE come from the germline V gene. The J segment lost 2 bases and the V segment lost 3 bases, leaving 5 bases of the junction unmatched. There are 17 residues in the CDR3. The CDR3 DNA follows: TGTGCCAGCAGCTCCCGACAGGGGGCGCCTGGGGCCAACGTCCTGACTTTC. Translated: CASSSRQGAPGANVLTF. Combining the CDR3 with reference TRBV5-6 and TRBJ2-6 gives the whole variable domain DAGVTQSPTHLIKTRGQQVTLRCSPKSGHDTVSWYQQALGQGPQFIFQYYEEEERQRGNFPDRFSGHQFPNYSSELNVNALLLGDSALYLCASSSRQGAPGANVLTFGAGSRLTVL.

There are a few counts of this clonotype. The J gene is TRBJ2-7, the V gene TRBV18, with a possible D match to TRBD2 (7 bases). Trimming cost V 6 bases and J 4 bases, with 19 bases left between them. From germline, CDR1 is KGHSH and CDR2 LQKENI. The CDR3 is made up of 15 amino acids. The CDR3 reads CASSLGGASNYEQYF. In DNA form, the CDR3 reads TGTGCCAGCTCCCTAGGGGGGGCGTCTAATTACGAGCAGTACTTC.

The chain is built from TRBV5-1 and TRBJ1-2; no clear D gene. This CDR3 comprises 12 residues. From germline, CDR1 is SGHRS and CDR2 YFSETQ. V was trimmed by 7 bases and J by 2 bases, leaving 9 bases between them. In DNA form, the CDR3 reads TGCGCCAGCGGTCTGGACAACTATGGCTACACCTTC. Amino acids: CASGLDNYGYTF.